This TCR beta chain was sequenced during a study of CD4 T cells in relation to SARS-CoV-2 and coronaviruses. Study at large: The HLA restriction of the shared crossreactive spike epitopes was mapped. Findings of the study overall: No donor gave both pre-pandemic and post-infection samples.

The unexposed donors gave CD4+ T cells in about 2011-2019, prior to COVID-19. Uncultured naive and memory CD4+ T cells supplied DNA for deep TCR-beta sequencing. Clones were sequenced by immunoSEQ multiplex PCR, and TCRdb holds only the in-frame ones, with some missing. The table has tens of thousands of clones, approximately 94% seen once; the top ten hold roughly 0.14%. On this clone: Its antigen is as yet unknown.

The V end was cut by 2 bases, the J end by 0 bases, with 11 bases between. The germline CDR1 and CDR2 sequences are SGHNT and YYREEE (reference sequence). This CDR3 comprises 15 residues. This TCR was sampled from a human donor in good health. The sequenced sample was naive CD4+ T cells from PBMCs. The subset: naive CD4+ T cells isolated by negative enrichment. The chain has TRBV5-4 and TRBJ1-2; tentatively, D is TRBD1 (6 bases). The CDR3 coding sequence is TGTGCCAGCAGCTTAGGACAGTCAGCTAACTATGGCTACACCTTC. Residues: CASSLGQSANYGYTF.